The 30 T cell receptor beta chains listed next were all sequenced from one sample in a study of vaccination effects on CD4 cells after COVID-19. These receptors' targets are unknown. Antigen-specific CD4+ T cells were expanded (with viral peptide pools) by the ViraFEST assay ahead of sequencing. The culture ran for roughly 10 days before CD4+ T cells were isolated. Negative nucleocapsid antibody tests before and after vaccination confirmed no previous SARS-CoV-2 infection. Libraries were prepared by immunoSEQ multiplex PCR; TCRdb keeps only in-frame clonotypes and omits some of them. The sample holds tens of thousands of clones, roughly 78% seen once. Here the sequenced sample was CD4+ T cells from PBMCs cultured with HCoV-NL63 spike peptides, taken before COVID-19 vaccination. The receptor set was obtained from a human donor who received a COVID-19 vaccine.

The rearrangement links TRBV6-5 to TRBJ2-2; D is unresolved. V was clipped by 5 bases and J by 6 bases, with 10 bases between them. The CDR3 totals 13 residues. CDR1 is MNHEY and CDR2 is SVGAGI in the germline V gene. Here the CDR3 reads CASSPSRAGELFF. As DNA, the CDR3 is TGTGCCAGCAGTCCATCCCGGGCCGGGGAGCTGTTTTTT.

This clone has a handful of counts. V gene TRBV6-5 combines with J gene TRBJ1-5; TRBD1 matches at 9 bases. Germline loops: CDR1 MNHEY, CDR2 SVGAGI. This CDR3 has 15 amino acids. The V and J ends lost 5 bases and 7 bases, in that order; junction bases with no gene match: 9. The CDR3 sequence is CASSPSWTGEQPQHF. Written as DNA, the CDR3 is TGTGCCAGCAGTCCATCCTGGACAGGGGAGCAGCCCCAGCATTTT.

The CDR3 nucleotides read TGCAGCGTGGCAGGGGTAAGCTCTAACTATGGCTACACCTTC. This gives the protein CSVAGVSSNYGYTF. The chain recombines TRBV29-1 with TRBJ1-2; the D gene is possibly TRBD1 (6 bases). The CDR3 has 14 amino acids. The germline CDR1 and CDR2 sequences are SQVTM and ANQGSEA. V was trimmed by 6 bases and J by 0 bases, leaving 14 bases between them.

The chain links TRBV7-2 to TRBJ1-5, with TRBD1 matching 8 bases. Losses at the gene ends were 7 bases for V and 7 bases for J; bases not matched to a gene: 9. Germline loops: CDR1 SGHTA, CDR2 FQGNSA. The CDR3 has 14 residues. CDR3 in DNA: TGTGCCAGCAACATAGGACAGGGAGGACAGCCCCAGCATTTT. This codes for CASNIGQGGQPQHF.

This clone was counted a few times. The chain has TRBV10-2 and TRBJ2-1; 8 bases fit TRBD2. This CDR3 has 14 amino acids. Germline V gives CDR1 WSHSY, CDR2 SAAADI. J was trimmed by 6 bases and V by 7 bases; bases with no gene match: 8. The DNA of the CDR3 is TGCGCCAGCAAAAGGCGGGAGGCTGGCAATGAGCAGTTCTTC. Amino acid sequence: CASKRREAGNEQFF.

In DNA, the CDR3 is TGTGCCAGTACCACGGGGGCCCGTAATGAAAAACTGTTTTTT. As protein: CASTTGARNEKLFF. The chain links TRBV19 to TRBJ1-4, with D possibly TRBD1 on 6 matching bases. With 7 bases removed from V and 4 bases from J, the gap between germline ends came to 13 bases. CDR1 is LNHDA, CDR2 SQIVND, per germline (reference sequence). This CDR3 has 14 residues.

The V call is TRBV6-2 or TRBV6-3, the J call TRBJ2-7; 7 bases are a match to TRBD2. Germline V lookup: CDR1 MNHEY, CDR2 SVGEGT. The CDR3 has 15 amino acids. The junction had 9 bases not matched to a gene; V was cut back by 4 bases and J by 3 bases. CDR3 nucleotide sequence: TGTGCCAGCAGTTCGACTAGCAGAGCCAACTACGAGCAGTACTTC. This gives the protein CASSSTSRANYEQYF.

The rearrangement uses TRBV10-2 and TRBJ2-7; D is undetermined. The CDR3 has 14 residues. V was clipped by 6 bases and J by 1 base, with 13 bases between them. Germline lookup yields CDR1 WSHSY and CDR2 SAAADI. The DNA of the CDR3 is TGCGCCAGCAGAGACAAGTCTGATTCCTACGAGCAGTACTTC. This codes for CASRDKSDSYEQYF.

This clone was counted a few times. The V and J genes are TRBV21-1 and TRBJ2-2; TRBD2 is taken as the D call from the table, unchecked against the DNA. TRBV21-1 has pseudogene status. The length of the CDR3 is 12 residues. The CDR3 loop is CASSKGAGELFF. CDR3 sequence (DNA): TGTGCCAGCAGCAAAGGAGCCGGGGAGCTGTTTTTT.

The rearrangement joins TRBV27 to TRBJ1-1; D is undetermined. Trimming left V 3 bases short and J 5 bases short, with 13 bases between. The CDR3 is made up of 14 amino acids. CDR1 is MNHEY, CDR2 SMNVEV, per germline (reference sequence). CDR3 amino acids: CASSFRPRRTEAFF. The CDR3 DNA reads as TGTGCCAGCAGTTTTCGGCCCCGGCGAACTGAAGCTTTCTTT.

V is TRBV30 and J is TRBJ2-1; D may be TRBD2 (6 bases). This CDR3 spans 11 amino acids. The V gene lost 2 bases and the J gene lost 13 bases, with 12 bases spanning the gap. Germline CDR1 is GTSNPN and CDR2 is SVGIG (reference sequence). The CDR3 DNA reads TGTGCCTGGAGTACAGCTAGCGTACAGTTCTTC. Its protein product is CAWSTASVQFF.

CDR3 coding DNA: TGTGCCAGCAGCAAACTCACAGGGGAGGAGAGGGCCAACGTCCTGACTTTC. It encodes CASSKLTGEERANVLTF. V usage is TRBV21-1 and J usage is TRBJ2-6; the table gives TRBD1 as D, unverified against the DNA. TRBV21-1 is classified as a pseudogene. The CDR3 runs to 17 residues.

The V gene is TRBV10-1, the J gene TRBJ1-6; D may be TRBD1 (5 bases). Germline V gene data show CDR1 as WNHNN and CDR2 as SYGVQD (reference sequence). The CDR3 runs 14 residues. V was shortened by 0 bases and J by 7 bases, with 7 bases between the two germline ends. CDR3 DNA: TGCGCCAGCAGTGAGTCGACAGTGAATTCACCCCTCCACTTT. The encoded protein is CASSESTVNSPLHF.

The rearrangement uses TRBV7-8 and TRBJ2-7, with D possibly being TRBD2 (6 bases). Deletions cut 1 base from V and 2 bases from J, with 9 bases between. Germline V gene sequence: CDR1 SGHVS, CDR2 FQNEAQ. This CDR3 spans 14 amino acids. CDR3 nucleotides: TGTGCCAGCAGCTTAGGGAGGGAACCCTACGAGCAGTACTTC. Its protein is CASSLGREPYEQYF.

The V gene is TRBV19, the J gene TRBJ2-5; 11 nucleotides line up with TRBD2. The CDR3 has 15 residues. Germline V gives CDR1 LNHDA, CDR2 SQIVND (reference sequence). Unmatched junction bases numbered 6, after V lost 4 bases and J lost 5 bases. DNA for the CDR3: TGTGCCAGTAGTAGAACTAGCGGGAGTCTGGAGACCCAGTACTTC. Its protein product is CASSRTSGSLETQYF. The full variable domain, in which reference TRBV19 and TRBJ2-5 provide the parts outside the CDR3, is DGGITQSPKYLFRKEGQNVTLSCEQNLNHDAMYWYRQDPGQGLRLIYYSQIVNDFQKGDIAEGYSVSREKKESFPLTVTSAQKNPTAFYLCASSRTSGSLETQYFGPGTRLLVL.

This chain uses TRBV28 with TRBJ1-2, with a weak D call TRBD1 (5 bases). The V and J ends lost 4 bases and 13 bases respectively, with 13 bases between them. The germline V gene has CDR1 MDHEN and CDR2 SYDVKM. There are 11 residues in the CDR3. CDR3 DNA sequence: TGTGCCAGCAGTTCCACCGGGACTTCCACCTTC. Translating it yields CASSSTGTSTF.

The gene calls are TRBV6-5 and TRBJ2-7; D is possibly TRBD1 (6 bases). Trimming removed 6 bases at V and 5 bases at J, with 11 bases between. In germline, CDR1 is MNHEY, CDR2 SVGAGI. CDR3 length: 12 amino acids. The CDR3 is CASSFDRNEQYF. The CDR3 DNA reads TGTGCCAGCAGCTTCGACAGGAACGAGCAGTACTTC.

This chain links TRBV6-1 with TRBJ2-2, with TRBD2 matching 8 bases. The V segment lost 3 bases and the J segment 13 bases; nucleotides outside the gene matches: 7. CDR3 length: 13 amino acids. CDR1 and CDR2 (germline): MNHNS, SASEGT. The CDR3: CASSDLAGLGLFF. CDR3 DNA sequence: TGTGCCAGCAGTGATCTAGCGGGCCTGGGGCTGTTTTTT.

The gene calls are TRBV7-8 and TRBJ2-7; perhaps TRBD2 as D (6 bases). The germline gives CDR1 SGHVS, CDR2 FQNEAQ. This CDR3 has 14 residues. Trimming removed 7 bases at V and 4 bases at J, with 17 bases between. The CDR3 region is CASTLGGTLYEQYF. CDR3 sequence (DNA): TGTGCCAGCACCCTAGGCGGGACCTTGTACGAGCAGTACTTC.

This rearrangement joins TRBV7-9 to TRBJ2-3; D uncertain. CDR3 size: 15 residues. The germline V gene encodes CDR1 SEHNR and CDR2 FQNEAQ (reference sequence). V shed 5 bases and J shed 1 base, with 13 bases lying between them. The DNA for the CDR3 is TGTGCCAGCAGCGTCTTGGGTACCCGCACAGATACGCAGTATTTT. Translated, it gives CASSVLGTRTDTQYF.

This sequence joins TRBV7-9 and TRBJ2-5; TRBD2 agrees at 10 bases. Losses at the gene ends were 4 bases for V and 5 bases for J; bases not matched to a gene: 10. The CDR3 is made up of 16 amino acids. Germline CDR1 reads SEHNR; CDR2 reads FQNEAQ (reference sequence). CDR3 DNA sequence: TGTGCCAGCAGCTCAAGCGGGGGGGCCGGAGGCGAGACCCAGTACTTC. The encoded protein is CASSSSGGAGGETQYF.

This clone came up a few times. The rearrangement links TRBV4-1 to TRBJ2-3, with a possible D match to TRBD1 (11 bases). Deletions cut 3 bases from V and 0 bases from J, with 28 bases between. CDR1 and CDR2 from the germline V gene are MGHRA and YSYEKL. This CDR3 is built from 21 residues. CDR3 sequence reads: CASSQGRTGGATSGSTDTQYF. The CDR3, as DNA: TGCGCCAGCAGCCAGGGTAGGACAGGGGGCGCGACTAGCGGGAGCACAGATACGCAGTATTTT.

The chain uses TRBV24-1 and TRBJ1-4; D call uncertain. Germline CDR1 and CDR2: KGHDR and SFDVKD. Trimming removed 3 bases from V and 7 bases from J, with 8 bases in between. This CDR3 has 13 residues. CDR3 DNA sequence: TGTGCCACCAGTGATCGGACCGGTGAAAAACTGTTTTTT. The encoded protein is CATSDRTGEKLFF.

This chain joins TRBV7-9 and TRBJ2-1; D may be TRBD1 or TRBD2 (6 bases each). The V and J ends lost 2 bases and 1 base respectively, with 15 bases between them. The CDR3 has 17 amino acids. Germline V gene sequence: CDR1 SEHNR, CDR2 FQNEAQ (reference sequence). The DNA of the CDR3 is TGTGCCAGCAGCTTAAATAGGGGGACTCAATCCTACAATGAGCAGTTCTTC. Protein: CASSLNRGTQSYNEQFF.

The chain couples TRBV4-1 to TRBJ2-1, with 8 positions matching TRBD2. The V gene end was trimmed by 1 base and the J gene end by 4 bases; junction bases not matched to a gene: 9. This CDR3 has 17 amino acids. Germline V CDR1 and CDR2: MGHRA, YSYEKL. The CDR3 reads CASSQGPGGVTYNEQFF. CDR3 coding DNA: TGCGCCAGCAGCCAAGGTCCGGGAGGGGTTACTTACAATGAGCAGTTCTTC.

The chain joins TRBV24-1 to TRBJ1-2; TRBD1 matches at 8 bases. The CDR3 is made up of 15 amino acids. J was trimmed by 5 bases and V by 2 bases; bases with no gene match: 6. CDR1 KGHDR and CDR2 SFDVKD come from the germline V gene. The CDR3 loop is CATSDSGTGRYGYTF. As DNA, the CDR3 is TGTGCCACCAGTGATTCCGGGACAGGCAGATATGGCTACACCTTC.

The chain employs TRBV5-1 and TRBJ1-1, with 9 bases matching TRBD1. Germline CDR1 reads SGHRS; CDR2 reads YFSETQ. V shed 3 bases and J 10 bases; nucleotides not matched to a gene: 7. The CDR3 has 13 amino acids. In DNA, the CDR3 is TGCGCCAGCAGCTCTTCGCAACAGGGGGCAGCTTTCTTT. Its protein is CASSSSQQGAAFF.

This clone has just one count. The rearrangement links TRBV5-4 to TRBJ2-7, with TRBD1 as a possible D gene (6 bases). Per the germline V gene, CDR1 is SGHNT and CDR2 is YYREEE (reference sequence). The V and J ends lost 4 bases and 5 bases respectively, with 16 bases between them. CDR3 length: 14 amino acids. CDR3 DNA: TGTGCCAGCAGCCGTCGGGACAACATAAACGAGCAGTACTTC. Translating it yields CASSRRDNINEQYF.

This clone was counted a few times. V and J are TRBV10-1 and TRBJ2-3; D possibly corresponds to TRBD2 (5 bases). Trimming shortened V by 9 bases and J by 3 bases, and 13 bases separated the two germline ends. CDR1 and CDR2 (germline): WNHNN, SYGVQD (reference sequence). The CDR3 loop spans 13 amino acids. For the CDR3, the DNA is TGCGCCAGTTCTACGTCGGGGACAGATACGCAGTATTTT. Amino acids: CASSTSGTDTQYF.

This chain links TRBV7-8 with TRBJ2-7; 9 bases match TRBD2. This CDR3 region has 16 residues. J gave up 2 bases and V 1 base, and 6 bases lay outside the gene matches. CDR1 SGHVS and CDR2 FQNEAQ come from the germline V gene. The CDR3 region is CASSLVGGRAPYEQYF. The DNA for the CDR3 is TGTGCCAGCAGCTTAGTCGGCGGGAGGGCCCCCTACGAGCAGTACTTC.